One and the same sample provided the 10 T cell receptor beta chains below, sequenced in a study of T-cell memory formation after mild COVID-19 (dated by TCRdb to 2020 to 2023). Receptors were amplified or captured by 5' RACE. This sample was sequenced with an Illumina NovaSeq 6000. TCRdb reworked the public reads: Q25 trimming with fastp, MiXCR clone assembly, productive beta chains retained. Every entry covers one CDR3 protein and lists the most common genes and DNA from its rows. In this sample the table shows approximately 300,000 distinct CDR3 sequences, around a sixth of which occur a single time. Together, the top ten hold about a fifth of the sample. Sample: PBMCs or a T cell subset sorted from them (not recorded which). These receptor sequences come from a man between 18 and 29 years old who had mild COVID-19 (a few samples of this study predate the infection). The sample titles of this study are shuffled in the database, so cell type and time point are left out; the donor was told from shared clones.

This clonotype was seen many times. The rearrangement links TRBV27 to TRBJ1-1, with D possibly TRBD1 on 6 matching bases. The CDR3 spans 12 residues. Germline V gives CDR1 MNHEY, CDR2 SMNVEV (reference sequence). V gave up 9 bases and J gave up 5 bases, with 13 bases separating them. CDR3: CASSSGATEAFF. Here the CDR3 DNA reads TGTGCCAGTTCCTCAGGGGCTACTGAAGCTTTCTTT.

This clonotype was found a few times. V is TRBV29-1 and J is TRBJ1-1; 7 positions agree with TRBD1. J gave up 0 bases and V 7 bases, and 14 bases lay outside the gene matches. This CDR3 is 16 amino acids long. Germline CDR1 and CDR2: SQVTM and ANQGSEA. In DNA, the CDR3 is TGCAGCGCCTTCCTCCCGGGACAGAGAGTGAACACTGAAGCTTTCTTT. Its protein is CSAFLPGQRVNTEAFF.

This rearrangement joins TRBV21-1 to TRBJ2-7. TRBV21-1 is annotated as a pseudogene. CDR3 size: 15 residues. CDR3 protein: CASSNPDPKAYEQYV. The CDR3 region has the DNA TGTGCCAGCAGCAATCCGGACCCCAAGGCTTACGAGCAGTACGTC.

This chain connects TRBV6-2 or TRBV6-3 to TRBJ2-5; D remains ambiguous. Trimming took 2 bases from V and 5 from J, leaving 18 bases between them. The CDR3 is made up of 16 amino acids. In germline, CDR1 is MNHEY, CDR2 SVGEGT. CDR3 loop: CASSYGPVPGRETQYF. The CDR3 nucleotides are TGTGCCAGCAGTTACGGTCCCGTTCCGGGTAGGGAGACCCAGTACTTC.

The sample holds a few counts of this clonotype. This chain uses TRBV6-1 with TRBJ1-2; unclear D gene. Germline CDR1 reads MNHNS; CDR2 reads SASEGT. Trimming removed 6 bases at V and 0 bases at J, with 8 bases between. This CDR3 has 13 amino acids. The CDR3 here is CASSSVANYGYTF. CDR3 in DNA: TGTGCCAGCAGCTCGGTGGCTAACTATGGCTACACCTTC.

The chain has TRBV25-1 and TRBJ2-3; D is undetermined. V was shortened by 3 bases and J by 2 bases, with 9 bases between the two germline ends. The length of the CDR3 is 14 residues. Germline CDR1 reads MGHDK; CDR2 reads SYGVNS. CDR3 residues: CASSDLWATDTQYF. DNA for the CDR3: TGTGCCAGCAGTGATCTGTGGGCCACAGATACGCAGTATTTT.

The CDR3: CASSLGRRLETQYF. Written as DNA, the CDR3 is TGCGCCAGCAGCTTGGGCAGACGCCTGGAGACCCAGTACTTC. The chain employs TRBV5-1 and TRBJ2-5, with D hard to call. V shed 0 bases and J shed 5 bases, with 11 bases lying between them. Germline V gene lookup returns CDR1 SGHRS and CDR2 YFSETQ. This CDR3 contains 14 residues.

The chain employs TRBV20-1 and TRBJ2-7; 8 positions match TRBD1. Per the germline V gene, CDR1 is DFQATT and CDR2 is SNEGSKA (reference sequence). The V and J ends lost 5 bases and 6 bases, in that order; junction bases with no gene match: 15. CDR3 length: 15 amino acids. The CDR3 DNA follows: TGCAGTGCTCCTACCAGTTACGGGACAGGTGGCGAGCAGTACTTC. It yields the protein CSAPTSYGTGGEQYF.

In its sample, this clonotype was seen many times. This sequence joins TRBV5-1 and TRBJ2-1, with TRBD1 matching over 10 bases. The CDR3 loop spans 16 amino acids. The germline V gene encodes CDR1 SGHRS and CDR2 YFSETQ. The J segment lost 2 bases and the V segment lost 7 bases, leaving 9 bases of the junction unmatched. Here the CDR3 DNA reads TGCGCCAGCCGCCCCGGGACAGGGGTTACCTACAATGAGCAGTTCTTC. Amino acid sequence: CASRPGTGVTYNEQFF.

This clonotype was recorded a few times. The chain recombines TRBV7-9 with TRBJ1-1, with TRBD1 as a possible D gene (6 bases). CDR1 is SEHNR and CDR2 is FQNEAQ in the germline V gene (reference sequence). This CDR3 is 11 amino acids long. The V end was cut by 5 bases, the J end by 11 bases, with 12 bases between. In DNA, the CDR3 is TGTGCCAGCAGCCCAGCGGGGGCGGCTTTCTTT. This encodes CASSPAGAAFF.